Included here is one TCR beta chain sequence, with context. Under the authors' procedure: Reference gene primer amplification gave nucleated cell count estimates. Here immunoSEQ multiplex PCR was the method, and the copy in TCRdb shows in-frame clones only, minus some. The V and J calls and clone size come from that table; D and trimming were worked out from the DNA. Of 56,000 or so clones in the sample, roughly 89% were seen once. The record originates from a study of blood T cell repertoires in COVID-19. Study context: The United States, Italy and Spain were the sources of the acute and convalescent COVID-19 samples.

The CDR3 spans 13 residues. V lost 7 bases and J 6 bases, leaving 13 bases between the germline ends. The sample comprised peripheral blood. The V and J genes are TRBV12-3 or TRBV12-4 and TRBJ2-4; a weak D match, TRBD1 (5 bases). This receptor was taken from a man over 45 with acute or convalescent COVID-19. Here the CDR3 reads CASNWGGGNIQYF. The DNA of the CDR3 is TGTGCCAGCAATTGGGGCGGCGGAAACATTCAGTACTTC.